This passage covers 5 T cell receptor beta chains from one sample sequenced in a study of blood T cell repertoires in COVID-19. The data were produced by immunoSEQ multiplex PCR, yet TCRdb's version contains in-frame clones alone and is incomplete. The sample holds tens of thousands of clones, 65% to 80% seen once. Sequenced: peripheral blood. The source is a human donor in a cohort sampled during active COVID-19.

This sequence joins TRBV9 and TRBJ2-7; 10 positions match TRBD1. The CDR3 contains 14 residues. Germline assignment: CDR1 SGDLS and CDR2 YYNGEE. Trimming took 4 bases from V and 5 from J; bases not matched to a gene: 6. CDR3 protein: CASSIRDRGHEQYF. In nucleotides, the CDR3 is TGTGCCAGCAGCATCCGGGACAGGGGCCACGAGCAGTACTTC.

V gene TRBV19 combines with J gene TRBJ2-4, with 8 bases aligning to TRBD2. Germline loops: CDR1 LNHDA, CDR2 SQIVND (reference sequence). Unmatched junction bases numbered 17, after V lost 7 bases and J lost 0 bases. This CDR3 spans 19 amino acids. The CDR3 loop is CASTRTLAGQKGAKNIQYF. As DNA, the CDR3 is TGTGCCAGTACCCGAACCCTAGCGGGTCAAAAGGGAGCCAAAAACATTCAGTACTTC.

This clone was counted a few times. The sample contains more than one DNA sequence encoding this CDR3. J is TRBJ1-1 and V is TRBV29-1; 7 bases map to TRBD1. V was pared by 3 bases and J by 8 bases, with 3 bases of the junction left unmatched. This CDR3 spans 11 amino acids. Germline V gives CDR1 SQVTM, CDR2 ANQGSEA. The CDR3 loop is CSVDRQGEAFF. CDR3 nucleotides: TGCAGCGTTGACCGACAGGGAGAAGCTTTCTTT.

J is TRBJ2-5 and V is TRBV7-2, with D unresolved. The CDR3 totals 14 residues. Germline-derived CDR1 and CDR2 are SGHTA and FQGNSA. Trimming cost V 5 bases and J 1 base, with 11 bases left between them. The CDR3 region is CASSPSRSQETQYF. Here the CDR3 DNA reads TGTGCCAGCAGCCCATCAAGGAGCCAAGAGACCCAGTACTTC.

The rearrangement uses TRBV12-3 or TRBV12-4 and TRBJ2-2; D gene ambiguous. The V and J ends lost 10 bases and 3 bases respectively, with 12 bases between them. The CDR3 consists of 13 residues. Here the CDR3 DNA reads TGTGCCATCAGAAGGCAGGACACCGGGGAGCTGTTTTTT. The encoded protein is CAIRRQDTGELFF.